The clone carrying this T cell receptor (beta chain) has a handful of counts. Its antigen is as yet unknown. Gene and germline names: mouse. The missing CDR3 end, 1 residue past where the read stops, is filled in from the germline J gene. The data originate from a study of tissue T cells after allogeneic stem cell transplantation. Study observations and caveats: Anatomically similar tissues had similar TCR repertoires within each patient. The patient cohort was small and clinically heterogeneous, with limited sampling depth.

Profiled with immunoSEQ multiplex PCR; TCRdb holds only in-frame clones, not every one. The table records several thousand clones, 40% to 50% of them present only once. Time point noted: mouse harvest day 7 after allogeneic transplant. Mouse grafts combined 10^7 T-cell-depleted bone marrow cells with 10^6 splenic CD5+ T cells. Tissues came from B6→BALB/c major-mismatch GVHD mice at day 7 or 14. CDR3 length: 11 residues. Germline-derived CDR1 and CDR2 are KGHTA and FQNQQP. The V and J genes are TRBV23 and TRBJ2-7; the table calls TRBD2, which could not be checked here. Sequences were obtained from gut tissue. This receptor was taken from a female BALB/c mouse given C57BL/6 T cells with graft-versus-host disease after an allogeneic hematopoietic cell transplant. The CDR3 spells CSSSRLVEQYF. The CDR3 bases that were read are TGCTCCAGCAGTCGACTGGTTGAACAGTAC.